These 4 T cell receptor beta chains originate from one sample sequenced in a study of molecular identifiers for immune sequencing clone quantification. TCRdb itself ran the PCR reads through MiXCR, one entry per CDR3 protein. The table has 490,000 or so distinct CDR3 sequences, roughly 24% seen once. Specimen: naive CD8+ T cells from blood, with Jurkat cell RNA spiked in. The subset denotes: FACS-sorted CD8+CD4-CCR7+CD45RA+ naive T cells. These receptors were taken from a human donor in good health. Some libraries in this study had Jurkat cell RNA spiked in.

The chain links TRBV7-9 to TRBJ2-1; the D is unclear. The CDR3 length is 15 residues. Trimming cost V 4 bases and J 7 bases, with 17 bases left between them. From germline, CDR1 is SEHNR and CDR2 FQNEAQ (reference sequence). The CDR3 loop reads CASSSSTSLRNEQFF. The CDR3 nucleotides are TGTGCCAGCAGCTCCTCCACATCCCTGAGAAATGAGCAGTTCTTC.

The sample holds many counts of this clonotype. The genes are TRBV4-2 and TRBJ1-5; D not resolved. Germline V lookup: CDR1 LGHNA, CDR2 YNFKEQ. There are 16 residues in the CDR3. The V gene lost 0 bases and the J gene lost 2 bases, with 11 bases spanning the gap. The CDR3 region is CASSQELSAGNQPQHF. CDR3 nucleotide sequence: TGTGCCAGCAGCCAAGAATTGTCGGCAGGCAATCAGCCCCAGCATTTT.

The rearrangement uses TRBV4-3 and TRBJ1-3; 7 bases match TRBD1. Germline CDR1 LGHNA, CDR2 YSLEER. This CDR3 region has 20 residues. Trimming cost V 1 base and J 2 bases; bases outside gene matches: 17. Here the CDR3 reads CASSQGVGPTGSFAGNTIYF. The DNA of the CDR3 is TGCGCCAGCAGCCAAGGTGTTGGCCCGACAGGGAGCTTCGCTGGAAACACCATATATTTT.

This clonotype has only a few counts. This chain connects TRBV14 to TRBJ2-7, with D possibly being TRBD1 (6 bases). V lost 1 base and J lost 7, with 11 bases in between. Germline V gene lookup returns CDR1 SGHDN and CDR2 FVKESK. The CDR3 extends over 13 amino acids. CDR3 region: CASSQGQALEQYF. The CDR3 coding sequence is TGTGCCAGCAGCCAAGGACAGGCCTTGGAGCAGTACTTC.